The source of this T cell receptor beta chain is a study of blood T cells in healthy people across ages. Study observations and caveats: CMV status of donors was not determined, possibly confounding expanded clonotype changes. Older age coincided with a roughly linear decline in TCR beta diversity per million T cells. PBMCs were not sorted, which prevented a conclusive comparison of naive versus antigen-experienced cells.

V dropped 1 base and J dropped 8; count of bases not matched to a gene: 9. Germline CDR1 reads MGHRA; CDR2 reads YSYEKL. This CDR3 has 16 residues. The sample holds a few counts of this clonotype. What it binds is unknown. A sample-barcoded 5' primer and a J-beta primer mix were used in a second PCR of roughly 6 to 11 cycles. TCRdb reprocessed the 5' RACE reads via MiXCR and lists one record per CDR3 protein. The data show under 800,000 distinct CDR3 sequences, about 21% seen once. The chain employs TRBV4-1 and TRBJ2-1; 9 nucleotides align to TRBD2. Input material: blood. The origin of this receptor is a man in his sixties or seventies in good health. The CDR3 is CASSQGIAGGVDEQFF. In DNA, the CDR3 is TGCGCCAGCAGCCAAGGGATCGCGGGAGGGGTGGATGAGCAGTTCTTC.